Below, 8 T cell receptor beta chains from the same sample are listed, as sequenced in a study of cytomegalovirus exposure and HLA in healthy donors. The PCR had 60 Vbeta and 13 Jbeta primers. Generated by immunoSEQ multiplex PCR, the TCRdb table keeps only in-frame clones and is missing some. Of under 250,000 clones in the sample, around 81% were seen once. Sequenced input: PBMCs. Source of these receptors: a young man in good health and CMV-seronegative.

The V call is TRBV6-5, the J call TRBJ2-7; possibly TRBD1 for D (6 bases). The CDR3 is 14 amino acids. Germline loops: CDR1 MNHEY, CDR2 SVGAGI. With 2 bases removed from V and 2 bases from J, the gap between germline ends came to 10 bases. The CDR3 protein is CASSYRDTAYEQYF. In DNA form, the CDR3 reads TGTGCCAGCAGTTACCGGGACACCGCCTACGAGCAGTACTTC.

This clone has a single count. The chain employs TRBV28 and TRBJ2-2; D not certain. Trimming shortened V by 3 bases and J by 6 bases, and 14 bases separated the two germline ends. The CDR3 is 15 amino acids. The V gene's germline CDR1 is MDHEN and CDR2 SYDVKM. In nucleotides, the CDR3 is TGTGCCAGCAGTTTTGCAGTCCCCCATGCCGGGGAGCTGTTTTTT. The encoded protein is CASSFAVPHAGELFF.

The chain employs TRBV2 and TRBJ1-4; TRBD1 is a possible D gene (5 bases). Trimming took off 2 bases at V and 10 bases at J, with 11 bases between the two ends. Per the germline V gene, CDR1 is SNHLY and CDR2 is FYNNEI. The CDR3 sequence is 13 residues long. Here the CDR3 DNA reads TGTGCCAGCAGTGAACACCAGGGCGGAAAACTGTTTTTT. It translates to CASSEHQGGKLFF.

The V call is TRBV30, the J call TRBJ1-2; weak D call: TRBD1 (6 bases). This CDR3 region has 16 residues. The germline gives CDR1 GTSNPN, CDR2 SVGIG (reference sequence). V was pared by 5 bases and J by 1 base, with 20 bases between. The CDR3, as DNA: TGTGCCTGGGGCCCACGACGAGCAGGGGATAACTATGGCTACACCTTC. It codes for CAWGPRRAGDNYGYTF.

The genes are TRBV27 and TRBJ2-2, with 7 bases matching TRBD1. The junction had 7 bases not matched to a gene; V was cut back by 8 bases and J by 1 base. The length of the CDR3 is 15 residues. Germline V gene lookup returns CDR1 MNHEY and CDR2 SMNVEV (reference sequence). Here the CDR3 DNA reads TGTGCCAGCGGGCCAGACAGGGTGAACACCGGGGAGCTGTTTTTT. It is translated as CASGPDRVNTGELFF.

The chain employs TRBV29-1 and TRBJ2-7; weak D call: TRBD1 (6 bases). Trimming removed 6 bases at V and 2 bases at J, with 20 bases between. The CDR3 is 15 residues long. Germline CDR1 is SQVTM and CDR2 is ANQGSEA. CDR3 residues: CSVATPGHNPYEQYF. The CDR3 DNA is TGCAGCGTCGCCACCCCGGGACATAACCCCTACGAGCAGTACTTC.

The V call is TRBV15, the J call TRBJ1-2, with D possibly being TRBD1 (6 bases). CDR3 length: 15 residues. Deletions cut 5 bases from V and 7 bases from J, with 20 bases between. CDR1 is LNHNV, CDR2 YYDKDF, per germline (reference sequence). The CDR3 bases are TGTGCCACCAGCTCCTACAGGGACCCTCCGGGTGGCTACACCTTC. As protein: CATSSYRDPPGGYTF.

The V and J genes are TRBV19 and TRBJ1-2, with D perhaps TRBD1 (6 bases). V was pared by 4 bases and J by 3 bases, with 18 bases between. CDR1 LNHDA and CDR2 SQIVND come from the germline V gene (reference sequence). The CDR3 has 16 amino acids. The chain's CDR3 is CASSKPLWTVDYGYTF. For the CDR3, the DNA is TGTGCCAGTAGTAAACCACTGTGGACAGTTGACTATGGCTACACCTTC.